The sequence of this T cell receptor beta chain was determined in a study of T cell changes during pregnancy in multiple sclerosis. The repertoire was sequenced with immunoSEQ multiplex PCR; TCRdb's copy has only in-frame clones and lacks some. This table holds just over 80,000 clones, 90% to 95% found once. Per the germline V gene, CDR1 is SGHTA and CDR2 is FQGNSA. This CDR3 spans 15 amino acids. Unmatched junction bases numbered 8, after V lost 2 bases and J lost 7 bases. The chain links TRBV7-2 to TRBJ2-3; TRBD2 aligns across 8 bases. The sequence was collected from a female donor with multiple sclerosis, enrolled in a pregnancy study. Here the sequenced sample was peripheral blood, taken in the second trimester of pregnancy. This chain's CDR3 is CASSLQRERGNTQYF. The CDR3 region has the DNA TGTGCCAGCAGCTTACAGCGGGAGAGGGGGAATACGCAGTATTTT.